Below are 27 T cell receptor beta chains sequenced from a single sample in a study of identical twins. TCRdb ran MiXCR on the 5' RACE reads and lists one entry per CDR3 protein. The table records under 1 million distinct CDR3 sequences, 9% to 15% of them present only once. These data also formed part of another study, on yellow fever vaccine responses in identical twins.

The sequenced sample was PBMCs. These receptors were collected from a woman between 18 and 29 years old in good health.

The chain has TRBV28 and TRBJ2-7, with D perhaps TRBD2 (6 bases). Trimming took off 5 bases at V and 4 bases at J, with 18 bases between the two ends. The CDR3 length is 15 residues. Germline V gene lookup returns CDR1 MDHEN and CDR2 SYDVKM. The CDR3 bases are TGTGCCAGCAGTACAGGTGGAGCAGGGACTTACGAGCAGTACGTC. It codes for CASSTGGAGTYEQYV.

The sample holds a few counts of this clonotype. The chain is built from TRBV7-9 and TRBJ2-3, with 7 bases identical to TRBD1. The CDR3 sequence is 13 residues long. V shed 5 bases, J shed 3 bases, and the junction held 2 bases outside the gene matches. Germline-derived CDR1 and CDR2 are SEHNR and FQNEAQ (reference sequence). The CDR3 DNA sequence: TGTGCCAGCAGCATGGGACAGACAGATACGCAGTATTTT. Protein: CASSMGQTDTQYF.

This clonotype was recorded at least ten times. The CDR3: CASSFEGSGHTEAFF. The CDR3, as DNA: TGCGCCAGCAGCTTTGAAGGCTCAGGGCACACTGAAGCTTTCTTT. This chain joins TRBV5-1 and TRBJ1-1; TRBD1 is a possible D gene (5 bases). The ends were cut back, 2 bases at V and 3 bases at J, with 14 bases in the middle. Germline V gene sequence: CDR1 SGHRS, CDR2 YFSETQ. The CDR3 is 15 amino acids.

This clonotype was observed a handful of times. The gene calls are TRBV2 and TRBJ2-1, with TRBD2 identical over 8 bases. The CDR3 sequence is 15 residues long. Germline V gene data show CDR1 as SNHLY and CDR2 as FYNNEI. J lost 0 bases, V lost 6 bases, and 4 bases had no gene match. DNA of the CDR3: TGTGCCAGCAGACCAGCGGGGGTCTCCTACAATGAGCAGTTCTTC. Translated: CASRPAGVSYNEQFF.

This clonotype was seen many times. V is TRBV12-3 or TRBV12-4 and J is TRBJ2-1; possibly TRBD1 or TRBD2 for D (5 bases each). The V and J ends lost 3 bases and 7 bases respectively, with 13 bases between them. CDR3 length equals 14 residues. The CDR3 protein is CASSFGGSWNEQFF. The CDR3 region has the DNA TGTGCCAGCAGTTTTGGGGGATCTTGGAATGAGCAGTTCTTC.

The chain links TRBV24-1 to TRBJ1-2; TRBD1 is a possible D gene (5 bases). CDR1 is KGHDR, CDR2 SFDVKD, per germline. V dropped 3 bases and J dropped 1 base, with 8 bases sitting between them. This CDR3 has 14 amino acids. For the CDR3, the DNA is TGTGCCACCAGTGATAGGGGCCATAACTATGGCTACACCTTC. Translated, it gives CATSDRGHNYGYTF.

The chain employs TRBV5-4 and TRBJ2-3; D is uncertain. Germline V gene data show CDR1 as SGHNT and CDR2 as YYREEE (reference sequence). The CDR3 loop spans 14 amino acids. The V end was cut by 4 bases, the J end by 2 bases, with 11 bases between. The CDR3 loop reads CASSRTGFTDTQYF. CDR3 in DNA: TGTGCCAGCAGCCGAACCGGCTTCACAGATACGCAGTATTTT.

This clonotype appeared many times. The chain links TRBV5-1 to TRBJ2-2; 7 bases are shared with TRBD1. Trimming removed 4 bases from V and 0 bases from J; junction bases left unmatched: 3. This CDR3 region has 15 residues. In germline, CDR1 is SGHRS, CDR2 YFSETQ. The CDR3 spells CASSNGQANTGELFF. The CDR3 DNA reads TGCGCCAGCAGCAACGGACAGGCGAACACCGGGGAGCTGTTTTTT.

The genes are TRBV3-1 and TRBJ2-7; D call uncertain. The V end was cut by 0 bases, the J end by 2 bases, with 8 bases between. Germline V gene data show CDR1 as LGHDT and CDR2 as YNNKEL (reference sequence). The CDR3 length is 14 residues. The CDR3 sequence: CASSQEWLTYEQYF. The CDR3 DNA sequence: TGTGCCAGCAGCCAAGAATGGCTAACCTACGAGCAGTACTTC.

The V and J genes are TRBV20-1 and TRBJ2-3, with 7 bases matching TRBD2. The V segment lost 4 bases and the J segment 1 base; nucleotides outside the gene matches: 11. The CDR3 has 16 residues. Looked up from germline, CDR1 is DFQATT and CDR2 is SNEGSKA (reference sequence). CDR3 amino acids: CSAMNAGDLRTDTQYF. The CDR3 bases are TGCAGTGCTATGAACGCGGGGGACCTCCGCACAGATACGCAGTATTTT.

This clonotype was recorded many times. The J gene is TRBJ2-7, the V gene TRBV20-1; D assignment may be TRBD1 or TRBD2 (5 bases each). The CDR3 consists of 13 residues. CDR1 and CDR2 from the germline V gene are DFQATT and SNEGSKA (reference sequence). V lost 2 bases and J 2 bases, leaving 10 bases between the germline ends. Here the CDR3 DNA reads TGCAGTGCTAGACCGGGACCTGCCTACGAGCAGTACGTC. This translates into CSARPGPAYEQYV.

This clonotype was seen more than once but under ten times. The chain employs TRBV20-1 and TRBJ2-7; no definite D call. Per the germline V gene, CDR1 is DFQATT and CDR2 is SNEGSKA (reference sequence). This CDR3 is 14 amino acids long. V shed 0 bases and J shed 3 bases, with 12 bases lying between them. CDR3: CSARDGLELYEQYF. The CDR3 nucleotides are TGCAGTGCTAGAGATGGTCTCGAACTCTACGAGCAGTACTTC.

This clonotype has ten or more counts. The CDR3 spells CASSLEGAGTEAFF. CDR3 DNA sequence: TGTGCCAGCAGCTTAGAAGGGGCCGGCACTGAAGCTTTCTTT. This chain connects TRBV7-9 to TRBJ1-1; a possible D gene is TRBD1 (5 bases). Trimming removed 1 base from V and 4 bases from J, with 10 bases in between. Germline V gene sequence: CDR1 SEHNR, CDR2 FQNEAQ (reference sequence). The CDR3 is 14 amino acids. The variable domain in full, with the rest retrieved from reference TRBV7-9 and TRBJ1-1, is DTGVSQNPRHKITKRGQNVTFRCDPISEHNRLYWYRQTLGQGPEFLTYFQNEAQLEKSRLLSDRFSAERPKGSFSTLEIQRTEQGDSAMYLCASSLEGAGTEAFFGQGTRLTVV.

A few counts support this clonotype. The chain recombines TRBV7-3 with TRBJ2-3; 10 bases line up with TRBD2. This CDR3 spans 17 amino acids. V was pared by 0 bases and J by 2 bases, with 5 bases of the junction left unmatched. CDR1 SGHTA and CDR2 FQGTGA come from the germline V gene. CDR3 nucleotide sequence: TGTGCCAGCAGCTTAACGTTAGCGGGAGGTCTCACAGATACGCAGTATTTT. Translated: CASSLTLAGGLTDTQYF.

This clonotype appeared a few times. The V call is TRBV7-2, the J call TRBJ2-1; TRBD2 agrees at 13 bases. Losses at the gene ends were 1 base for V and 12 bases for J; bases not matched to a gene: 9. Germline values: CDR1 SGHTA, CDR2 FQGNSA. CDR3 size: 16 residues. The CDR3 reads CASSLGLAGGNRGQFF. The DNA for the CDR3 is TGTGCCAGCAGCTTAGGACTAGCGGGAGGCAATCGTGGGCAGTTCTTC.

This clonotype was seen a handful of times. The chain joins TRBV12-3 or TRBV12-4 to TRBJ2-2; unclear D gene. There are 13 residues in the CDR3. The V end was cut by 6 bases, the J end by 6 bases, with 11 bases between. The CDR3 is CASSDLVPGELFF. The CDR3 nucleotides are TGTGCCAGCAGCGACTTAGTCCCCGGGGAGCTGTTTTTT.

The chain employs TRBV4-1 and TRBJ2-3, with D perhaps matching TRBD1 (6 bases). Trimming stripped 0 bases from V and 0 bases from J, with 10 bases between. The CDR3 loop spans 16 amino acids. From germline, CDR1 is MGHRA and CDR2 YSYEKL. CDR3 residues: CASSQDRGKSTDTQYF. In nucleotides, the CDR3 is TGCGCCAGCAGCCAAGACAGGGGAAAAAGCACAGATACGCAGTATTTT.

This clonotype was counted a few times. V usage is TRBV5-4 and J usage is TRBJ2-7, with D tentatively TRBD2 (6 bases). The germline V gene encodes CDR1 SGHNT and CDR2 YYREEE (reference sequence). This CDR3 has 14 amino acids. V lost 5 bases to trimming and J lost 0 bases, with 12 bases between them. The CDR3 sequence is CASSDGRGSYEQYF. The DNA of the CDR3 is TGTGCCAGCAGTGACGGGCGGGGCTCCTACGAGCAGTACTTC.

This rearrangement joins TRBV10-3 to TRBJ2-2, with 9 bases fitting TRBD1. Germline values: CDR1 ENHRY, CDR2 SYGVKD. The length of the CDR3 is 14 residues. V was pared by 11 bases and J by 2 bases, with 6 bases of the junction left unmatched. CDR3 residues: CAGQGNFNTGELFF. CDR3 DNA: TGTGCCGGACAGGGGAACTTCAACACCGGGGAGCTGTTTTTT.

This chain links TRBV2 with TRBJ1-4; no clear D gene. CDR3 length: 13 amino acids. Germline values: CDR1 SNHLY, CDR2 FYNNEI. Between the trimmed V and J ends, which lost 1 base and 8 bases, there was a span of 8 bases. Written as DNA, the CDR3 is TGTGCCAGCAGTGAAGGCCCCTTGGAAAAACTGTTTTTT. It codes for CASSEGPLEKLFF.

The V call is TRBV24-1, the J call TRBJ2-7; D call uncertain. The CDR3 totals 12 residues. The germline V gene has CDR1 KGHDR and CDR2 SFDVKD. V was trimmed by 9 bases and J by 7 bases, leaving 15 bases between them. CDR3 loop: CATSARMGEQYV. The CDR3 DNA reads as TGTGCCACCTCCGCCCGGATGGGTGAGCAGTACGTC.

The chain uses TRBV11-2 and TRBJ2-1; 13 bases are a match to TRBD2. Germline V gene sequence: CDR1 SGHAT, CDR2 FQNNGV. With 5 bases clipped from V and 6 bases from J, the junction kept 7 bases outside the gene matches. This CDR3 is 16 amino acids long. The CDR3 nucleotides read TGTGCCAGCAGCGCCCGACTAGCGGGGGGCGGCAATGAGCAGTTCTTC. This codes for CASSARLAGGGNEQFF.

This chain links TRBV5-5 with TRBJ2-7; D is unclear. The CDR3 sequence is 14 residues long. CDR1 and CDR2 from the germline V gene are SGHKS and YYEKEE (reference sequence). Trimming stripped 1 base from V and 1 base from J, with 9 bases between. This CDR3 reads CASSLNAESYEQYV. CDR3 nucleotides: TGTGCCAGCAGCTTGAACGCAGAGTCCTACGAGCAGTACGTC.

This clonotype appeared a few times. The chain combines TRBV10-3 with TRBJ2-1; 7 positions match TRBD1. Germline V gene sequence: CDR1 ENHRY, CDR2 SYGVKD. The CDR3 is 14 amino acids. J lost 8 bases, V lost 0 bases, and 4 bases had no gene match. DNA of the CDR3: TGTGCCATCAGTGAGTCGGGGACAGACCATGAGCAGTTCTTC. Translating it yields CAISESGTDHEQFF.

In its sample, this clonotype was seen a few times. The chain couples TRBV5-6 to TRBJ1-1; perhaps TRBD1 as D (5 bases). CDR1 is SGHDT and CDR2 is YYEEEE in the germline V gene. Between the trimmed V and J ends, which lost 0 bases and 6 bases, there was a span of 18 bases. The CDR3 sequence is 16 residues long. Here the CDR3 DNA reads TGTGCCAGCAGCTTGGCGTCCAGGGCAGGATATGCTGAAGCTTTCTTT. Protein: CASSLASRAGYAEAFF.

In its sample, this clonotype was seen many times. The chain has TRBV4-1 and TRBJ2-2; 7 bases fit TRBD1. The V gene's germline CDR1 is MGHRA and CDR2 YSYEKL. V shed 6 bases, J shed 3 bases, and the junction held 7 bases outside the gene matches. This CDR3 comprises 15 residues. CDR3 bases: TGCGCCAGCAGTCCCGGGACAGAGTACACCGGGGAGCTGTTTTTT. Protein product: CASSPGTEYTGELFF.

This clonotype occurred many times. This chain connects TRBV12-3 or TRBV12-4 to TRBJ1-2; 8 bases are shared with TRBD1. This CDR3 spans 13 amino acids. V lost 6 bases and J lost 4; bases outside the gene matches: 4. CDR3 in amino acids: CASSRGQGYGYTF. CDR3 in DNA: TGTGCCAGCAGCCGAGGACAGGGCTATGGCTACACCTTC.